The next 22 T cell receptor beta chains were all read from a single sample in a study of T cells in Graves' hyperthyroidism and ophthalmopathy. The CDR3 regions of TCR beta were amplified from RNA transcripts. RT-PCR in the first round (using the HTBI primer set) targeted the TCR CDR3. TCRdb recomputed calls from the multiplex PCR reads with MiXCR, one row per CDR3 protein. The sample contains a few hundred thousand distinct CDR3 sequences, 40% to 55% of which appear only once. Material: peripheral blood or thyroid tissue (not recorded which). The receptor source for this set is a young woman with Graves' hyperthyroidism.

This clonotype was counted a single time. The rearrangement joins TRBV2 to TRBJ1-5; no reliable D call. The ends were cut back, 1 base at V and 5 bases at J, with 6 bases in the middle. Germline-derived CDR1 and CDR2 are SNHLY and FYNNEI. This CDR3 is 13 amino acids long. CDR3 region: CASSEEGDQPQHF. The CDR3 DNA is TGTGCCAGCAGTGAAGAGGGAGATCAGCCCCAGCATTTT.

There are a few counts of this clonotype. The chain is built from TRBV2 and TRBJ2-7; no definite D call. The assigned J gene may be wrong: the sequence end matches TRBJ2-1 better. The CDR3 consists of 13 residues. From germline, CDR1 is SNHLY and CDR2 FYNNEI. The DNA for the CDR3 is TGTGCCAGCAGTCCGTCTATGAACGGTGAGCAGTTCTTC. Residues: CASSPSMNGEQFF.

The chain carries TRBV29-1 and TRBJ1-4; a possible D gene is TRBD1 (6 bases). V was trimmed by 6 bases and J by 2 bases, leaving 10 bases between them. The germline gives CDR1 SQVTM, CDR2 ANQGSEA. The length of the CDR3 is 13 residues. CDR3 DNA: TGCAGCGTGCGGGACACCACTAATGAAAAACTGTTTTTT. Protein sequence: CSVRDTTNEKLFF.

The chain uses TRBV7-2 and TRBJ1-4; tentative D call: TRBD1 (6 bases). The germline V gene encodes CDR1 SGHTA and CDR2 FQGNSA. V lost 3 bases and J lost 6, with 14 bases in between. There are 15 residues in the CDR3. In DNA, the CDR3 is TGTGCCAGCAGCTTCGGACAGTTCAGATATGAAAAACTGTTTTTT. It specifies CASSFGQFRYEKLFF.

This clonotype was detected ten times or more. This sequence joins TRBV7-2 and TRBJ1-2; 10 bases fit TRBD1. There are 15 residues in the CDR3. The V segment lost 1 base and the J segment 7 bases; nucleotides outside the gene matches: 6. The germline V gene has CDR1 SGHTA and CDR2 FQGNSA. The CDR3 here is CASSLVGTGEAGYTF. The DNA for the CDR3 is TGTGCCAGCAGCTTAGTGGGGACAGGGGAAGCTGGCTACACCTTC.

Comment on this clonotype: A read error is possible here, since a much larger clone lies one base away. The rearrangement uses TRBV12-3 or TRBV12-4 and TRBJ2-7; 8 nucleotides match TRBD2. The CDR3 runs 15 residues. CDR3 sequence reads: CASATGGGRTYGQYF. The CDR3, as DNA: TGTGCTAGTGCCACCGGGGGGGGCAGAACCTACGGGCAGTACTTC.

This clonotype was detected ten times or more. The V gene is TRBV24-1, the J gene TRBJ1-1; D is perhaps TRBD1 (5 bases). The ends were cut back, 6 bases at V and 3 bases at J, with 13 bases in the middle. The CDR3 totals 14 residues. Per the germline V gene, CDR1 is KGHDR and CDR2 is SFDVKD. The CDR3, as DNA: TGTGCCACCAGTACCCCCCGGGACTACACTGAAGCTTTCTTT. Protein product: CATSTPRDYTEAFF.

With respect to this clonotype: A much bigger clone sits one base away, suggesting this may be a read error. The chain combines TRBV19 with TRBJ1-2; D perhaps matches TRBD1 (6 bases). The V and J ends lost 4 bases and 9 bases respectively, with 15 bases between them. The CDR3 is 13 amino acids. The V gene's germline CDR1 is LNHDA and CDR2 SQIVND (reference sequence). CDR3: CASSRGPTGSYTF. CDR3 DNA: TGTGCCAGTAGTAGGGGGCCCACAGGGAGCTACACCTTC.

The chain joins TRBV10-3 to TRBJ2-7; TRBD2 matches at 10 bases. The CDR3 is 17 residues long. Germline trimming cut 6 bases from V and 9 bases from J; bases unmatched to any gene: 20. Germline-derived CDR1 and CDR2 are ENHRY and SYGVKD. DNA of the CDR3: TGTGCCATCAGAGACTCAAAACTAGCGGGGTTCTACAATGGGCAGTACTTC. Amino acids: CAIRDSKLAGFYNGQYF.

This chain joins TRBV12-5 and TRBJ2-5, with D hard to call. The CDR3 length is 15 residues. The V gene's germline CDR1 is LGHNT and CDR2 FRNRAP. The CDR3 DNA follows: TGTGCCAGCATGATGAACCGGAACACCCAAGAGACCCAGTACTTC. Translating gives CASMMNRNTQETQYF.

The chain joins TRBV18 to TRBJ2-6; D unclear. With 4 bases removed from V and 4 bases from J, the gap between germline ends came to 8 bases. The germline V gene has CDR1 KGHSH and CDR2 LQKENI. CDR3 length: 14 residues. The CDR3 sequence: CASSLSRGANVLTF. For the CDR3, the DNA is TGTGCCAGCTCACTATCAAGGGGGGCCAACGTCCTGACTTTC.

There are a few counts of this clonotype. The chain carries TRBV18 and TRBJ2-5, with 9 bases that match TRBD1. V dropped 2 bases and J dropped 7; count of bases not matched to a gene: 11. Germline loops: CDR1 KGHSH, CDR2 LQKENI. The CDR3 is made up of 16 amino acids. Written as DNA, the CDR3 is TGTGCCAGCTCACCAATGGACAGGGGACTCGGCGGGACCCAGTACTTC. Its protein is CASSPMDRGLGGTQYF.

This clonotype was picked up many times. The chain couples TRBV7-2 to TRBJ2-2; TRBD1 is a possible D gene (5 bases). CDR3 length: 13 amino acids. CDR1 and CDR2 from the germline V gene are SGHTA and FQGNSA. Trimming removed 2 bases from V and 6 bases from J, with 7 bases in between. For the CDR3, the DNA is TGTGCCAGCAGCTTAAAACAGGCCGGGGAGCTGTTTTTT. The encoded protein is CASSLKQAGELFF.

The chain couples TRBV10-3 to TRBJ2-2; 7 nucleotides line up with TRBD1. J lost 4 bases, V lost 6 bases, and 8 bases had no gene match. The CDR3 has 15 residues. CDR1 is ENHRY and CDR2 is SYGVKD in the germline V gene. The CDR3 spells CAISSRDSITGELFF. CDR3 in DNA: TGTGCCATCAGCTCCCGGGACAGTATCACCGGGGAGCTGTTTTTT.

The chain is built from TRBV20-1 and TRBJ2-5; 14 positions match TRBD2. The V gene end was trimmed by 6 bases and the J gene end by 4 bases; junction bases not matched to a gene: 7. The length of the CDR3 is 15 residues. Germline V gene lookup returns CDR1 DFQATT and CDR2 SNEGSKA (reference sequence). CDR3 loop: CSASGTSGSGETQYF. The CDR3 coding sequence is TGCAGTGCCTCCGGGACTAGCGGGAGTGGAGAGACCCAGTACTTC.

This clonotype was counted many times. The V gene is TRBV5-4, the J gene TRBJ2-5, with D hard to call. The CDR3 spans 13 residues. V was cut by 6 bases and J by 2 bases, with 11 bases left in between. The V gene's germline CDR1 is SGHNT and CDR2 YYREEE (reference sequence). CDR3 loop: CASNEDPQETQYF. DNA for the CDR3: TGTGCCAGCAATGAGGATCCACAAGAGACCCAGTACTTC. Full variable domain (rest looked up from reference TRBV5-4 and TRBJ2-5): ETGVTQSPTHLIKTRGQQVTLRCSSQSGHNTVSWYQQALGQGPQFIFQYYREEENGRGNFPPRFSGLQFPNYSSELNVNALELDDSALYLCASNEDPQETQYFGPGTRLLVL.

The rearrangement joins TRBV9 to TRBJ2-3; 8 bases fit TRBD2. Germline V gene lookup returns CDR1 SGDLS and CDR2 YYNGEE. The CDR3 is made up of 16 amino acids. The trim removed 2 bases at V and 6 bases at J, leaving 11 bases unmatched. CDR3 DNA: TGTGCCAGCAGCGTGCTAGCGGGTGCCGTTATGGATACGCAGTATTTT. Amino acids: CASSVLAGAVMDTQYF.

The chain carries TRBV15 and TRBJ1-5; D may be TRBD1 (5 bases). This CDR3 contains 17 residues. Germline values: CDR1 LNHNV, CDR2 YYDKDF (reference sequence). Trimming shortened V by 3 bases and J by 1 base, and 16 bases separated the two germline ends. CDR3 loop: CATSSYLGGRSNQPQHF. Written as DNA, the CDR3 is TGTGCCACCAGCAGTTACTTGGGGGGTCGAAGCAATCAGCCCCAGCATTTT.

This clonotype was recorded at least ten times. The gene calls are TRBV12-3 or TRBV12-4 and TRBJ2-7; a possible D gene is TRBD1 (6 bases). Trimming took off 6 bases at V and 5 bases at J, with 17 bases between the two ends. This CDR3 has 14 amino acids. In nucleotides, the CDR3 is TGTGCCAGCAGCCCGACAGGCTCGTCGGACGAGCAGTACTTC. Translated, it gives CASSPTGSSDEQYF.

Ten or more counts support this clonotype. The DNA of the CDR3 is TGTGCCAGCAGCCACCTCCCGGAAGACGGCTACACCTTC. This sequence encodes CASSHLPEDGYTF. This chain joins TRBV14 and TRBJ1-2; D remains ambiguous. The CDR3 extends over 13 amino acids. The V end lost 3 bases, the J end lost 8 bases, and 13 bases lay between the germline ends. CDR1 is SGHDN, CDR2 FVKESK, per germline.

This clonotype was counted once. The J gene is TRBJ1-1, the V gene TRBV29-1; a possible D gene is TRBD1 (5 bases). This CDR3 has 13 residues. From germline, CDR1 is SQVTM and CDR2 ANQGSEA. V shed 3 bases and J shed 1 base, with 9 bases lying between them. The CDR3 protein is CSVEGDPNTEAFF. The DNA for the CDR3 is TGCAGCGTTGAGGGGGACCCGAACACTGAAGCTTTCTTT.

This chain joins TRBV12-3 or TRBV12-4 and TRBJ1-2; 12 nucleotides agree with TRBD1. V lost 7 bases and J lost 5; bases outside the gene matches: 8. The CDR3 is made up of 15 amino acids. CDR3 sequence: CASTPGTGGGYGYTF. The CDR3 DNA follows: TGTGCCAGCACCCCCGGGACAGGGGGCGGATATGGCTACACCTTC.